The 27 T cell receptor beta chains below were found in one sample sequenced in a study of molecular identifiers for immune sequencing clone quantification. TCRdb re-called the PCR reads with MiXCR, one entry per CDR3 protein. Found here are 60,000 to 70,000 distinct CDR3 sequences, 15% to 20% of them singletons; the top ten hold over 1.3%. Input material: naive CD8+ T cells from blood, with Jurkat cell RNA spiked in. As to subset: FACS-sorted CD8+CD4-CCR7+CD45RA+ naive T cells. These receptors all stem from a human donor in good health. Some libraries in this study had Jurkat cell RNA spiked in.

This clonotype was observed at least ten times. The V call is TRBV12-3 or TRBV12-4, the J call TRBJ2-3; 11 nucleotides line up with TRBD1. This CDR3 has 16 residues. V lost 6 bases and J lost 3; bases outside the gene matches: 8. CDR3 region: CASSQFRDRGTDTQYF. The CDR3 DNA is TGTGCCAGCAGCCAATTCCGGGACAGGGGGACAGATACGCAGTATTTT.

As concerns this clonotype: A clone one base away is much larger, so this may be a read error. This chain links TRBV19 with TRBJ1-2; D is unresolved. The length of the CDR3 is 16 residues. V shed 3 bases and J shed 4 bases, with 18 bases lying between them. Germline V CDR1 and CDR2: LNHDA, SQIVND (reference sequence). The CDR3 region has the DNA TGTGCCAGTAGTATCTTCTCTGCGGCAGGAAGCTATGGCTACACCTTC. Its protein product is CASSIFSAAGSYGYTF.

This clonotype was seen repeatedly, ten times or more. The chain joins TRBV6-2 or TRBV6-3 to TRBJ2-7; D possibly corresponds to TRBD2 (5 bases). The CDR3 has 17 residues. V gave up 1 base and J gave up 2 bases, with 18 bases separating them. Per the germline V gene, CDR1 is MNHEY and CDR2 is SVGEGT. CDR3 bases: TGTGCCAGCAGTTACTGGACTGACCCGAGCCGCCCCTACGAGCAGTACTTC. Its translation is CASSYWTDPSRPYEQYF.

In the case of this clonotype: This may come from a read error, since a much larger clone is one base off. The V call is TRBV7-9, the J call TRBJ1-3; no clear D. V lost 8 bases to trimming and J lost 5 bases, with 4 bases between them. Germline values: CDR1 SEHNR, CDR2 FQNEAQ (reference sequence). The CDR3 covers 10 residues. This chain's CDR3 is CASRRNTIYF. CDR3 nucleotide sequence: TGTGCCAGCCGTCGAAACACCATATATTTT.

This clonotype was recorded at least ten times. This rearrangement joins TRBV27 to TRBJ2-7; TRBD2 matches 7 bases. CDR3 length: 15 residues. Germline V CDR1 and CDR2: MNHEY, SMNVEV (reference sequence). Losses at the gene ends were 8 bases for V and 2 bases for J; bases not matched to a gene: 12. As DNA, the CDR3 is TGTGCCAGCGGTCCAACCCGTAGCGGGCCCTACGAGCAGTACTTC. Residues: CASGPTRSGPYEQYF.

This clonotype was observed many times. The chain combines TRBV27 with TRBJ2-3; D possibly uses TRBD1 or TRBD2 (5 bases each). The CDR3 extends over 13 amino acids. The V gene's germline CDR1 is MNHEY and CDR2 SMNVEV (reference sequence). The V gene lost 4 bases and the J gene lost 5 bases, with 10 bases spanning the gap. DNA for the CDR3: TGTGCCAGCAGTTCCGGGACCCAAGATACGCAGTATTTT. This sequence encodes CASSSGTQDTQYF.

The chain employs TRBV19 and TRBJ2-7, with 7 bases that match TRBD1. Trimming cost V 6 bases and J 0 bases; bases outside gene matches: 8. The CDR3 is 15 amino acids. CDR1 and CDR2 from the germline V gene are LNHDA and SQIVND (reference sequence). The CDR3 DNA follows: TGTGCCAGTAGCAGAAGGGGGACAGTCTCCTACGAGCAGTACTTC. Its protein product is CASSRRGTVSYEQYF. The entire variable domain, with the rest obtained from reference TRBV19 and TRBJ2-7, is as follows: DGGITQSPKYLFRKEGQNVTLSCEQNLNHDAMYWYRQDPGQGLRLIYYSQIVNDFQKGDIAEGYSVSREKKESFPLTVTSAQKNPTAFYLCASSRRGTVSYEQYFGPGTRLTVT.

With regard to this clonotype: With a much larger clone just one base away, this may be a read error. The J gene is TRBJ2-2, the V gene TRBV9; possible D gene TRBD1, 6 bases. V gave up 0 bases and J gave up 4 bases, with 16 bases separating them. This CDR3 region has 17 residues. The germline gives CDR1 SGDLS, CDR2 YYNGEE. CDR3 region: CASSVGHDRPSTGELFF. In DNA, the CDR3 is TGTGCCAGCAGCGTAGGCCATGACAGGCCGAGCACCGGGGAGCTGTTTTTT.

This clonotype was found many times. The CDR3 DNA is TGCGCCAGCAGCCAAAGGACAGGTCCGAGCTCCTACGAGCAGTACTTC. This translates into CASSQRTGPSSYEQYF. V usage is TRBV4-1 and J usage is TRBJ2-7, with TRBD1 matching over 7 bases. The CDR3 sequence is 16 residues long. Germline CDR1 is MGHRA and CDR2 is YSYEKL. With 2 bases clipped from V and 0 bases from J, the junction kept 7 bases outside the gene matches.

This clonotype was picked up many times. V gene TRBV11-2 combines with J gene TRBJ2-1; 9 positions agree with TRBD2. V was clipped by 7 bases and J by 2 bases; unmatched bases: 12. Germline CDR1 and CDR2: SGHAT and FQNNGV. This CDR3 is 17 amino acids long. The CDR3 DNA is TGTGCCAGCACCCCATCCCCCATAGCGGGAGCCTACAATGAGCAGTTCTTC. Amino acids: CASTPSPIAGAYNEQFF.

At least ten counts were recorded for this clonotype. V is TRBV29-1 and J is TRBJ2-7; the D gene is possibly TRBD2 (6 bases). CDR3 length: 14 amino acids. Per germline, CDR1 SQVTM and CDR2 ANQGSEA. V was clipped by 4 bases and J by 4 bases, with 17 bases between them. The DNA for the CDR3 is TGCAGCGTTGCTTTCATCGGGAGAGGGTACGAGCAGTACTTC. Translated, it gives CSVAFIGRGYEQYF.

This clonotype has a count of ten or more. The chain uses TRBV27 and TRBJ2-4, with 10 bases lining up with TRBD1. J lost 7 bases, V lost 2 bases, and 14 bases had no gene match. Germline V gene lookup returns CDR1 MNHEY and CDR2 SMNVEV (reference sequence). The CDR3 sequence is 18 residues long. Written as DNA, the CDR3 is TGTGCCAGCAGTTTAGTTCTGGGACAGGGGATTCGAGGGAACATTCAGTACTTC. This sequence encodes CASSLVLGQGIRGNIQYF.

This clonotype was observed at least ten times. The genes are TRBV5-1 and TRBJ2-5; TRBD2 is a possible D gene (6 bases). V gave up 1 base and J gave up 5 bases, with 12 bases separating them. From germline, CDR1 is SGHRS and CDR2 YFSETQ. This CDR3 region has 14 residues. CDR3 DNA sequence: TGCGCCAGCAGCTTGTATGCGGGAACGGAGACCCAGTACTTC. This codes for CASSLYAGTETQYF.

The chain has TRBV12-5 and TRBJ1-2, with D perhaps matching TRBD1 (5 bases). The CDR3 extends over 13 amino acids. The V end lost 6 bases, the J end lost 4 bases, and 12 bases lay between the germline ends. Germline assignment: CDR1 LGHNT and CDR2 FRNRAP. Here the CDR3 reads CASGVQGGYGYTF. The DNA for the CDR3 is TGTGCTAGTGGGGTCCAGGGCGGCTATGGCTACACCTTC.

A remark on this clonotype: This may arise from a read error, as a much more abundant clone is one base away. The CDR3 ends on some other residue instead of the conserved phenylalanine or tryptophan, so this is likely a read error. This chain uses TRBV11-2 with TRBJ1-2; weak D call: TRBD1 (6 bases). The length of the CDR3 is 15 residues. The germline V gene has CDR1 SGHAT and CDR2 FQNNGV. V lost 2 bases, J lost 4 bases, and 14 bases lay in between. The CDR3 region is CASSLSLRGLYGYTL. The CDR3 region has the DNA TGTGCCAGCAGCTTATCGCTCAGGGGTCTCTATGGCTACACCCTC.

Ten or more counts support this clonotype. CDR3: CASSFGQIQETQYF. DNA for the CDR3: TGTGCCAGCAGTTTTGGACAGATCCAAGAGACCCAGTACTTC. The chain employs TRBV6-5 and TRBJ2-5; possible D gene TRBD1, 6 bases. Germline V gives CDR1 MNHEY, CDR2 SVGAGI. The CDR3 is 14 residues long. Deletions cut 4 bases from V and 1 base from J, with 10 bases between.

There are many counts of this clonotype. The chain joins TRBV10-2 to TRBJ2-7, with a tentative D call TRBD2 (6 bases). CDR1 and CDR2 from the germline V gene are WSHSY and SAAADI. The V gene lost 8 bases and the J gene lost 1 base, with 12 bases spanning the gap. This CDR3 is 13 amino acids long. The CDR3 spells CASRPGVSYEQYF. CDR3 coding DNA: TGCGCCAGCCGGCCGGGAGTGTCCTACGAGCAGTACTTC.

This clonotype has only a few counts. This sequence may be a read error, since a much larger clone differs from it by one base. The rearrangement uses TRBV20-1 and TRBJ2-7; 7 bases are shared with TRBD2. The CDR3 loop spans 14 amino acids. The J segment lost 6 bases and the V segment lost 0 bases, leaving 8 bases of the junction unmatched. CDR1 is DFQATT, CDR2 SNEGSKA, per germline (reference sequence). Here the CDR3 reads CSARDPGGGCEQYF. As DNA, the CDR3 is TGCAGTGCTAGAGACCCGGGAGGAGGCTGCGAGCAGTACTTC.

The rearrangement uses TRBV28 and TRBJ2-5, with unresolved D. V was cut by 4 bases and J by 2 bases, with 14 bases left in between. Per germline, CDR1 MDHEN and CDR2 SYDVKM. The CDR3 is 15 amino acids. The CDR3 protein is CASSSDRHVQETQYF. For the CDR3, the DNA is TGTGCCAGCAGTTCCGATCGACATGTACAAGAGACCCAGTACTTC.

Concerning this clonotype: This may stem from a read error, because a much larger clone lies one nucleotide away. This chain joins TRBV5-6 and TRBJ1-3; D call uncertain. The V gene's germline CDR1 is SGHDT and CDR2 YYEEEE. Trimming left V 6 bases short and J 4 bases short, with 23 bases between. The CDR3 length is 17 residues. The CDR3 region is CASNSLVYRSGGNTIYF. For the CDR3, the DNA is TGTGCCAGCAACTCACTGGTATACCGGTCGGGAGGAAACACCATATATTTT.

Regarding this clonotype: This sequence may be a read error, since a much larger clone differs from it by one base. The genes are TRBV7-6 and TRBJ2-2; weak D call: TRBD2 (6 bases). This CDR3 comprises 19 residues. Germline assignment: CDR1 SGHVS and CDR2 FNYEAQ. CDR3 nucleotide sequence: TGTGCCGGCAGTCAACCCCGACATAGGGCGGAGGGAAACACCGGGGAGCTGTTTTTT. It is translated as CAGSQPRHRAEGNTGELFF.

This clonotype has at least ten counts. This CDR3 reads CASRRQGVSNQPQHF. CDR3 nucleotides: TGTGCCAGCCGGAGACAGGGAGTGAGCAATCAGCCCCAGCATTTT. The rearrangement links TRBV28 to TRBJ1-5, with 7 bases that match TRBD1. This CDR3 region has 15 residues. The ends lost 8 bases at V and 1 base at J; junction bases unmatched: 8. Germline V gene lookup returns CDR1 MDHEN and CDR2 SYDVKM.

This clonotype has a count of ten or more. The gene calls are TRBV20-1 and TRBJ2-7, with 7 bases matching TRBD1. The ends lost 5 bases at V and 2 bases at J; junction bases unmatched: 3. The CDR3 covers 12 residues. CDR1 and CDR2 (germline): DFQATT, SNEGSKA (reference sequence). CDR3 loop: CSAQDRPYEQYF. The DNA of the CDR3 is TGCAGTGCTCAGGACAGGCCCTACGAGCAGTACTTC.

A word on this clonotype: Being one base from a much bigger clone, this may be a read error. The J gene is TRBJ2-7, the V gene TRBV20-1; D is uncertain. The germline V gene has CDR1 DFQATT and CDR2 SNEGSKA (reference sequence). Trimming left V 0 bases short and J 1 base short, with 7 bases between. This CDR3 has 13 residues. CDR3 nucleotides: TGCAGTGCTAGAGAGCTCGCGTCCTACGAGCAGTACTTC. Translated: CSARELASYEQYF.

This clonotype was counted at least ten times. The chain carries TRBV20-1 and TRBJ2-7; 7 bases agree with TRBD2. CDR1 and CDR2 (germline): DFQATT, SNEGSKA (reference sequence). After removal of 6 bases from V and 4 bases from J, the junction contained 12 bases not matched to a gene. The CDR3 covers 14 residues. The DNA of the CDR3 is TGCAGTGCCACGGAGGCGGGAGCGAGGTACGAGCAGTACTTC. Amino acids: CSATEAGARYEQYF.

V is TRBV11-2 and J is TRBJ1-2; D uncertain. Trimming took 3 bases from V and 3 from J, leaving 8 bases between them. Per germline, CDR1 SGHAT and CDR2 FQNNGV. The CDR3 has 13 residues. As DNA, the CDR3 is TGTGCCAGCAGCTTTAACAGCTACTATGGCTACACCTTC. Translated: CASSFNSYYGYTF. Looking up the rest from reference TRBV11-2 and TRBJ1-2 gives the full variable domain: EAGVAQSPRYKIIEKRQSVAFWCNPISGHATLYWYQQILGQGPKLLIQFQNNGVVDDSQLPKDRFSAERLKGVDSTLKIQPAKLEDSAVYLCASSFNSYYGYTFGSGTRLTVV.

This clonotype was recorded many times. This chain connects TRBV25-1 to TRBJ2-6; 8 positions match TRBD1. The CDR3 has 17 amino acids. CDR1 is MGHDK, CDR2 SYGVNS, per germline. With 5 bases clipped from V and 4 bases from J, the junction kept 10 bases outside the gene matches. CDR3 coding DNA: TGTGCCAGCAGTACTAGACAGGGGCTTGGGGGGGCCAACGTCCTGACTTTC. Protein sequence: CASSTRQGLGGANVLTF.